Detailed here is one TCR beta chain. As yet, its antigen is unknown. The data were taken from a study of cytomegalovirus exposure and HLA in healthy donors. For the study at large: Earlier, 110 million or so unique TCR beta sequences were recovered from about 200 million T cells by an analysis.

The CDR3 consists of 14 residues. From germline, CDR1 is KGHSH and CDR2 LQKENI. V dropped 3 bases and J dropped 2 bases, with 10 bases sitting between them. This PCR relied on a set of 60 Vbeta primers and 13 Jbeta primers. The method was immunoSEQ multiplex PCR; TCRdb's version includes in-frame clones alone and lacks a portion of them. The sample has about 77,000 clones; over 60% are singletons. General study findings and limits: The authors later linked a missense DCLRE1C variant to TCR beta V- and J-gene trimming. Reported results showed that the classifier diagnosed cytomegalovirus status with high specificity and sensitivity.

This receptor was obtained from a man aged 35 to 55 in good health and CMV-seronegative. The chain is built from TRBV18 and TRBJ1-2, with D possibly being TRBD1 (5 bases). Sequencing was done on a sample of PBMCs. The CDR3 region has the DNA TGTGCCAGCTCACCGGGACTGTCGAACTATGGCTACACCTTC. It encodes CASSPGLSNYGYTF.